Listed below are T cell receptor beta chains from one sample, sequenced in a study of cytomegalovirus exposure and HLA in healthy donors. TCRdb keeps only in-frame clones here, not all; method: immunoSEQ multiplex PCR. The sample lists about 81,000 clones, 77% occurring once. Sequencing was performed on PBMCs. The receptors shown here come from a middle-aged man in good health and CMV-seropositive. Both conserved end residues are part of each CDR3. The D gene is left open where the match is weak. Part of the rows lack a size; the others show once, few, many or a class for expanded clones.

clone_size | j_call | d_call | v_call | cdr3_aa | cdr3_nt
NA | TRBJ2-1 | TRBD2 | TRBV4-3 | CASSQQTSSYNEQFF | TGCGCCAGCAGCCAACAGACTAGCAGCTACAATGAGCAGTTCTTC
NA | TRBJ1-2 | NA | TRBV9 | CASSETPTGLSGYGYTF | TGTGCCAGCAGCGAGACACCCACAGGGCTTTCGGGCTATGGCTACACCTTC
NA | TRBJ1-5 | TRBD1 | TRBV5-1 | CASSTTTGPNQPQHF | TGCGCCAGCAGCACCACGACAGGGCCAAATCAGCCCCAGCATTTT
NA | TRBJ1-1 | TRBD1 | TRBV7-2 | CASSSSWTGLPSGTEAFF | TGTGCCAGCAGCTCCAGCTGGACAGGGCTACCCTCGGGCACTGAAGCTTTCTTT
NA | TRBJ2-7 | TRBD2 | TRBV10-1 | CASSRERAGGPSYEQYF | TGCGCCAGCAGCCGTGAACGAGCGGGAGGGCCCTCCTACGAGCAGTACTTC
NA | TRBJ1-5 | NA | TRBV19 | CASSIEGEVVQPQHF | TGTGCCAGTAGTATCGAAGGGGAAGTGGTACAGCCCCAGCATTTT
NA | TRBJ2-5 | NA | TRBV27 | CASSPERRDSRGTQYF | TGTGCCAGCAGTCCCGAAAGAAGGGACTCCCGGGGGACCCAGTACTTC
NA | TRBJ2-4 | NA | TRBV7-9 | CASSLHRDGLHF | TGTGCCAGCAGCCTGCACAGGGATGGTTTGCACTTC
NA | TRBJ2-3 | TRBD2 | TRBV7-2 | CATHTQREKTDTQYF | TGTGCCACCCATACCCAGCGGGAGAAGACAGATACGCAGTATTTT
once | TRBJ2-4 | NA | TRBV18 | CASSPLLGTLAKNIQYF | TGTGCCAGCTCACCCCTACTGGGCACTCTAGCCAAAAACATTCAGTACTTC
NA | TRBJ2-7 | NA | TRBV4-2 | CASSQDTHEQYF | TGTGCCAGCAGCCAAGATACCCACGAGCAGTACTTC
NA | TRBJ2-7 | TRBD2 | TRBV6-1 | CASSLLAGEGEQYF | TGTGCCAGCAGCTTACTAGCGGGAGAGGGCGAGCAGTACTTC
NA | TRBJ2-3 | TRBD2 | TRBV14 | CASSQVDWEREGVDTQYF | TGTGCCAGCAGCCAAGTGGACTGGGAGCGGGAGGGTGTTGATACGCAGTATTTT
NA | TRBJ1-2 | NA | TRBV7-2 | CASSLDSYGYTF | TGTGCCAGCAGTTTGGACAGCTATGGCTACACCTTC
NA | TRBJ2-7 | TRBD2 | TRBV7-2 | CASSWSSGGYEQYF | TGTGCCAGCAGCTGGTCTAGCGGGGGATACGAGCAGTACTTC
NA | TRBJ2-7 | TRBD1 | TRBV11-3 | CASSSPTGRHYEQYF | TGTGCCAGCAGCTCCCCGACAGGGCGGCACTACGAGCAGTACTTC
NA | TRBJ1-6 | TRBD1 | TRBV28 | CASRGQGNSPLHF | TGTGCCAGCCGGGGACAGGGAAATTCACCCCTCCACTTT
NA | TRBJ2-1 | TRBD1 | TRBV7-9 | CASSITQGAVYNEQFF | TGTGCCAGCAGCATAACCCAGGGGGCGGTATACAATGAGCAGTTCTTC
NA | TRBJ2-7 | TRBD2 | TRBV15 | CATSRDLISGTYEQYF | TGTGCCACCAGCAGAGATCTAATTAGCGGGACCTACGAGCAGTACTTC
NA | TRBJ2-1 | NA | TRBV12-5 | CASVFGENEQFF | TGTGCTAGTGTCTTCGGGGAAAATGAGCAGTTCTTC
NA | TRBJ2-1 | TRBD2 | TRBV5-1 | CASSYGLADEQFF | TGCGCCAGCAGCTACGGACTAGCGGATGAGCAGTTCTTC
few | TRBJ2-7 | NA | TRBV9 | CASSVGLDYEQYF | TGTGCCAGCAGCGTAGGCCTAGACTACGAGCAGTACTTC
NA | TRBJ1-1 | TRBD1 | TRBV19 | CASSARIVRGHPEAFF | TGTGCCAGTAGTGCCCGTATCGTCAGGGGGCACCCTGAAGCTTTCTTT
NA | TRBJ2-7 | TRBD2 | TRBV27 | CASSLWGLAGGYEQYF | TGTGCCAGCAGTTTATGGGGACTAGCGGGAGGGTACGAGCAGTACTTC
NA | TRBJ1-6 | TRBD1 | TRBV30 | CAWSRAGGVPNSPLHF | TGTGCCTGGAGTAGGGCAGGGGGCGTCCCGAATTCACCCCTCCACTTT
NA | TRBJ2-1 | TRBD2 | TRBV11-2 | CASSSLKTSGRTYNEQFF | TGTGCCAGCAGCTCACTCAAGACTAGCGGAAGAACCTACAATGAGCAGTTCTTC
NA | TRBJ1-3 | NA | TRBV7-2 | CASSLDLSGDTIYF | TGTGCCAGCAGCTTAGACCTTTCCGGGGACACCATATATTTT
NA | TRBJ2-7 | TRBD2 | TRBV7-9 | CASSFVSGDSYEQYF | TGTGCCAGCAGCTTCGTTAGCGGGGACTCCTACGAGCAGTACTTC
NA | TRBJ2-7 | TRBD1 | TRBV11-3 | CASSSPLQGLVPLYEQYF | TGTGCCAGCAGCTCCCCCCTACAGGGGTTGGTACCGCTCTACGAGCAGTACTTC
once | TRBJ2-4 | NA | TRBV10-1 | CASRDTATGSQYF | TGCGCCAGCAGGGACACAGCAACCGGCAGTCAGTACTTC
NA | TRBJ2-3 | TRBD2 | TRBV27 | CASSSNLAGKVDTQYF | TGTGCCAGCAGCTCGAATCTAGCGGGAAAAGTAGATACGCAGTATTTT
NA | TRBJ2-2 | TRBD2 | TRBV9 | CASSEKREGLTGELFF | TGTGCCAGCAGCGAGAAGCGGGAGGGCCTTACCGGGGAGCTGTTTTTT
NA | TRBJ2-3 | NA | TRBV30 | CAWSFGEATQYF | TGTGCCTGGAGTTTCGGGGAGGCTACGCAGTATTTT
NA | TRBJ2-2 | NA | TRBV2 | CASSPAQAGELFF | TGTGCCAGCAGTCCCGCGCAGGCCGGGGAGCTGTTTTTT
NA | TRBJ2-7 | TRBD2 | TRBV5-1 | CASSLEASGDYYEQYF | TGCGCCAGCAGCTTGGAGGCTAGCGGAGATTACTACGAGCAGTACTTC
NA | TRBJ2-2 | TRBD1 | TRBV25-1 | CASSESPTGVGELFF | TGTGCCAGCAGTGAATCCCCGACAGGGGTCGGGGAGCTGTTTTTT
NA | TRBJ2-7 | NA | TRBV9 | CASSARDLLSYEQYF | TGTGCCAGCAGCGCACGGGACTTACTCTCCTACGAGCAGTACTTC
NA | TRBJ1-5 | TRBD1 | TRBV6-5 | CASSRTGHQPQHF | TGTGCCAGCAGCCGGACAGGGCATCAGCCCCAGCATTTT
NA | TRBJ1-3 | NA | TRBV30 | CAWTGINTIYF | TGTGCCTGGACAGGGATCAACACCATATATTTT
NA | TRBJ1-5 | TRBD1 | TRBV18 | CASSPGTGGISQPQHF | TGTGCCAGCTCACCAGGGACAGGGGGAATTAGTCAGCCCCAGCATTTT
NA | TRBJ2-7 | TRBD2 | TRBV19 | CASNDAGLAGTYEQYF | TGTGCCAGTAACGATGCCGGGCTAGCGGGGACCTACGAGCAGTACTTC
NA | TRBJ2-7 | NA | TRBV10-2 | CASSGDSSSYEQYF | TGCGCCAGCAGTGGAGACAGTTCTTCCTACGAGCAGTACTTC
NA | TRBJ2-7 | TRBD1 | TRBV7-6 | CASSFNRGNYEQYF | TGTGCCAGCAGCTTCAACAGGGGAAACTACGAGCAGTACTTC
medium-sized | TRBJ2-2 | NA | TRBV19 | CASSIGSSVTGELFF | TGTGCCAGTAGTATAGGGAGTAGCGTGACCGGGGAGCTGTTTTTT
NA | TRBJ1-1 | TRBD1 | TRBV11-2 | CASTEMGQGDTEAFF | TGTGCCAGCACCGAAATGGGACAGGGGGATACTGAAGCTTTCTTT
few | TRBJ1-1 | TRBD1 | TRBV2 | CATGQRETEAFF | TGTGCCACGGGACAGCGGGAGACTGAAGCTTTCTTT
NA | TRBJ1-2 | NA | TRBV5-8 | CASSLRGFYGYTF | TGTGCCAGCAGCTTGCGGGGGTTCTATGGCTACACCTTC
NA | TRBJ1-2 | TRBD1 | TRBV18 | CASSPSGQAGYGYTF | TGTGCCAGCTCACCGTCGGGACAGGCCGGCTATGGCTACACCTTC
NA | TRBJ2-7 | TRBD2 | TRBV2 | CASSENGGATYEQYF | TGTGCCAGCAGCGAAAACGGGGGGGCTACCTACGAGCAGTACTTC
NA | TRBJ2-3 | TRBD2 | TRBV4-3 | CASSQTGGLRDTQYF | TGCGCCAGCAGCCAAACGGGAGGGCTCAGAGATACGCAGTATTTT
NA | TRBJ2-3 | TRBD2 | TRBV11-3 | CASSSGLAVYTDTQYF | TGTGCCAGCAGCTCTGGACTAGCGGTATACACAGATACGCAGTATTTT
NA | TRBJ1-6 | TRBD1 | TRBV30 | CAWGSGTGSSPLHF | TGTGCCTGGGGTTCGGGGACAGGGAGTTCACCCCTCCACTTT
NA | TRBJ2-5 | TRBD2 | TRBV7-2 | CASSAGLAPRATQYF | TGTGCCAGCAGCGCTGGACTAGCGCCAAGAGCGACCCAGTACTTC
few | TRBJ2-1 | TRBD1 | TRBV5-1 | CASSSGTGSYNEQFF | TGCGCCAGCAGCTCCGGGACAGGCTCCTACAATGAGCAGTTCTTC
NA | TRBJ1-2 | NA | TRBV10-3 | CAISEFQGYGYTF | TGTGCCATCAGTGAGTTTCAGGGCTATGGCTACACCTTC
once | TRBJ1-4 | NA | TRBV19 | CASTPLRGAATNEKLFF | TGTGCCAGTACCCCGCTCAGGGGAGCGGCAACTAATGAAAAACTGTTTTTT
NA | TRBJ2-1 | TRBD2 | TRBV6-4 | CASSAAGVGSGFEQFF | TGTGCCAGCAGTGCCGCGGGGGTCGGGAGTGGATTTGAGCAGTTCTTC
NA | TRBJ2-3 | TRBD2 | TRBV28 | CATSSSGLPSDTQYF | TGTGCCACCAGTAGTAGCGGGCTCCCGTCCGATACGCAGTATTTT
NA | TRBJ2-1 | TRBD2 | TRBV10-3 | CAIRSGLAGSYNEQFF | TGTGCCATCAGATCCGGACTAGCTGGTTCCTACAATGAGCAGTTCTTC
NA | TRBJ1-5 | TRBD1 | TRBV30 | CAWSAGTGGSNQPQHF | TGTGCCTGGAGCGCTGGGACAGGGGGTAGCAATCAGCCCCAGCATTTT